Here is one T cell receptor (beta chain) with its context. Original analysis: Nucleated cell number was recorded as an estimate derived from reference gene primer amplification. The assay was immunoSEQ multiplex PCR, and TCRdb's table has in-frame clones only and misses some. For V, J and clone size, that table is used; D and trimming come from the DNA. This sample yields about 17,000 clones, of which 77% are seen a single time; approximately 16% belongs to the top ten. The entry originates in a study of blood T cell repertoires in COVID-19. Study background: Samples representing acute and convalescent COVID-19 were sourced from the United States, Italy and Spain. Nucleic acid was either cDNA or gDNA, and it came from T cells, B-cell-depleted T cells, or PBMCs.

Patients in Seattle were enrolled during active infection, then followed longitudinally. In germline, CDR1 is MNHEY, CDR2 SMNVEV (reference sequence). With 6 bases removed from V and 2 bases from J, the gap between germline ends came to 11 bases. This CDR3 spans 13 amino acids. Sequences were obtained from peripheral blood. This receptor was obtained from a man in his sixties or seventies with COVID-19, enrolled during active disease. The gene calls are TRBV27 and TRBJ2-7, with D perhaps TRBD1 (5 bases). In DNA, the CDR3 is TGTGCCAGCAGCCCCAGGGTGGCCTACGAGCAGTACTTC. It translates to CASSPRVAYEQYF.